This T cell receptor (beta chain) was sequenced during a study of blood T cell repertoires in COVID-19. Whole-study context: Samples came from the United States, Italy and Spain, spanning acute and convalescent COVID-19. Sources were T cells, B-cell-depleted T cells, or PBMCs; the material itself was cDNA or gDNA.

V lost 6 bases and J 0 bases, leaving 13 bases between the germline ends. The CDR3 runs 14 residues. Germline CDR1 SGHRS, CDR2 YFSETQ. Authors' processing steps: Counts of nucleated cells, estimated from reference gene primer amplification, were obtained. Assay: immunoSEQ multiplex PCR; the TCRdb copy retains only in-frame clones and omits some. That table is the source of V, J and clone size, and D and trimming were worked out from the DNA. The sample carries about 190,000 clones, approximately 86% recorded once. The source material was peripheral blood. The chain links TRBV5-1 to TRBJ2-7, with a weak D call TRBD2 (6 bases). This TCR came from a man aged 25 to 40 with acute or convalescent COVID-19. CDR3 DNA: TGCGCCAGCAAGCCCGGCGGGACCTCCTACGAGCAGTACTTC. Translated, it gives CASKPGGTSYEQYF.